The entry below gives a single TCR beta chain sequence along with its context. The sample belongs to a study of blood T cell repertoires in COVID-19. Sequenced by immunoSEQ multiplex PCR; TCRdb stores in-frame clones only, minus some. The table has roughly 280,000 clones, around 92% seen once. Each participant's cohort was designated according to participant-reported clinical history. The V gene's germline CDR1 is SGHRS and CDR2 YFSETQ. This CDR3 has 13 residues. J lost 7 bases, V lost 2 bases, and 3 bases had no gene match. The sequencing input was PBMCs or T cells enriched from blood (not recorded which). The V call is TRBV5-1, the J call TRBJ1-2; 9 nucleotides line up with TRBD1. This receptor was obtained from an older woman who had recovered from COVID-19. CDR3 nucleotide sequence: TGCGCCAGCAGCTTCGGGACAGGGCCTGGCTACACCTTC. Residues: CASSFGTGPGYTF.